What follows are 13 T cell receptor beta chains derived from one specimen sequenced in a study of a mutant IDH1 vaccine in newly diagnosed glioma. Stated time point: baseline, week 1 (first vaccination visit). This sample's treatment: pre-vaccination baseline after standard-of-care therapy. Libraries were prepared by immunoSEQ multiplex PCR; TCRdb keeps only in-frame clonotypes and omits some of them. The sample holds roughly 46,000 clones; roughly 88% are singletons and the top ten take 2% to 2.5%. The sequencing here drew on PBMCs, taken from a glioma patient treated with radiotherapy, temozolomide or both. These receptors originate from a man aged 35 to 55 with glioma.

J is TRBJ2-2 and V is TRBV2; no reliable D call. From germline, CDR1 is SNHLY and CDR2 FYNNEI. V lost 3 bases to trimming and J lost 4 bases, with 9 bases between them. This CDR3 is built from 14 residues. The CDR3 protein is CASSDQRFTGELFF. The CDR3 DNA sequence: TGTGCCAGCAGTGATCAGAGGTTCACCGGGGAGCTGTTTTTT.

The gene calls are TRBV7-9 and TRBJ2-1; unclear D gene. The CDR3 sequence is 13 residues long. Trimming removed 4 bases from V and 2 bases from J, with 6 bases in between. Germline values: CDR1 SEHNR, CDR2 FQNEAQ (reference sequence). CDR3 nucleotide sequence: TGTGCCAGCAGCTCGACGACCTACAATGAGCAGTTCTTC. Translated, it gives CASSSTTYNEQFF.

This sequence joins TRBV18 and TRBJ2-7, with 14 bases aligning to TRBD2. Germline-derived CDR1 and CDR2 are KGHSH and LQKENI. The CDR3 extends over 18 amino acids. The trim removed 2 bases at V and 4 bases at J, leaving 10 bases unmatched. In nucleotides, the CDR3 is TGTGCCAGCTCACCAAGCTCAACAGGGACTAGCGGGAGTTACGAGCAGTACTTC. Residues: CASSPSSTGTSGSYEQYF.

This clone was detected only once. CDR3 coding DNA: TGTGCCAGCAGCTTAGCGACCGGGAACCCCTACGAGCAGTACTTC. Translated, it gives CASSLATGNPYEQYF. This chain joins TRBV7-2 and TRBJ2-7; TRBD2 might be the D (5 bases). Germline assignment: CDR1 SGHTA and CDR2 FQGNSA. The CDR3 totals 15 residues. Trimming pared 0 bases from V and 2 bases from J, leaving 11 bases between.

The chain uses TRBV6-5 and TRBJ1-2; no clear D. The CDR3 runs 14 residues. CDR1 is MNHEY, CDR2 SVGAGI, per germline. V was clipped by 4 bases and J by 2 bases, with 11 bases between them. CDR3 amino acids: CASSSPGQNYGYTF. As DNA, the CDR3 is TGTGCCAGCAGTTCCCCGGGCCAAAACTATGGCTACACCTTC.

The chain is built from TRBV5-1 and TRBJ1-2; tentatively, D is TRBD1 (6 bases). The CDR3 spans 14 residues. V was trimmed by 3 bases and J by 4 bases, leaving 13 bases between them. Germline V gene lookup returns CDR1 SGHRS and CDR2 YFSETQ. The CDR3 here is CASSSGDMGYGYTF. In nucleotides, the CDR3 is TGCGCCAGCAGCTCGGGGGACATGGGCTATGGCTACACCTTC.

This clone was counted once. In DNA form, the CDR3 reads TGCGCCAGCAGCTTGCCTAGCACCGCAGATACGCAGTATTTT. Protein: CASSLPSTADTQYF. This rearrangement joins TRBV5-1 to TRBJ2-3, with D tentatively TRBD2 (5 bases). CDR3 length: 14 amino acids. CDR1 SGHRS and CDR2 YFSETQ come from the germline V gene. V was shortened by 1 base and J by 4 bases, with 10 bases between the two germline ends.

J is TRBJ2-1 and V is TRBV5-3; TRBD2 agrees at 9 bases. Being an ORF, TRBV5-3 has a function that is uncertain. Trimming removed 4 bases from V and 8 bases from J; junction bases left unmatched: 7. The CDR3 extends over 14 amino acids. The CDR3: CARSEAGGGDEQFF. In DNA, the CDR3 is TGTGCCAGAAGCGAGGCGGGAGGGGGGGATGAGCAGTTCTTC.

This chain joins TRBV12-5 and TRBJ2-7; D might be TRBD1 (5 bases). The CDR3 has 14 residues. Germline V gene data show CDR1 as LGHNT and CDR2 as FRNRAP. V was shortened by 6 bases and J by 4 bases, with 16 bases between the two germline ends. CDR3 sequence reads: CASGRQPDVYEQYF. CDR3 nucleotide sequence: TGTGCTAGTGGGAGACAGCCTGATGTTTACGAGCAGTACTTC.

V usage is TRBV4-2 and J usage is TRBJ2-5; 11 nucleotides align to TRBD2. The CDR3 length is 18 residues. Germline V gene data show CDR1 as LGHNA and CDR2 as YNFKEQ. Unmatched junction bases numbered 12, after V lost 2 bases and J lost 4 bases. CDR3 residues: CASSQYRLTSGTRETQYF. The CDR3 DNA reads TGTGCCAGCAGCCAATACCGACTGACTAGCGGGACGCGAGAGACCCAGTACTTC.

The J gene is TRBJ2-7, the V gene TRBV5-1; 9 bases match TRBD2. V lost 0 bases to trimming and J lost 3 bases; unmatched junction nucleotides: 4. There are 15 residues in the CDR3. CDR1 and CDR2 from the germline V gene are SGHRS and YFSETQ. The CDR3 here is CASSLGLAGNYEQYF. CDR3 coding DNA: TGCGCCAGCAGCTTGGGTCTAGCGGGAAACTACGAGCAGTACTTC.

The V gene is TRBV12-2, the J gene TRBJ1-2. TRBV12-2 is designated a pseudogene. CDR3 length: 14 residues. The CDR3 nucleotides are TGTGCAAGTCGCTTAGTGCGGGGGAAGAATGGCTACACCTTC. Amino acids: CASRLVRGKNGYTF.

The CDR3 nucleotides are TGTGCCAGCAGCTTGCTAGGGGGCGCTGGGGCCAACGTCCTGACTTTC. Encoded protein: CASSLLGGAGANVLTF. This chain joins TRBV5-6 and TRBJ2-6; 7 bases match TRBD1. The CDR3 covers 16 residues. With 1 base clipped from V and 2 bases from J, the junction kept 3 bases outside the gene matches. Germline-derived CDR1 and CDR2 are SGHDT and YYEEEE. The variable domain in full, with the rest retrieved from reference TRBV5-6 and TRBJ2-6, is DAGVTQSPTHLIKTRGQQVTLRCSPKSGHDTVSWYQQALGQGPQFIFQYYEEEERQRGNFPDRFSGHQFPNYSSELNVNALLLGDSALYLCASSLLGGAGANVLTFGAGSRLTVL.